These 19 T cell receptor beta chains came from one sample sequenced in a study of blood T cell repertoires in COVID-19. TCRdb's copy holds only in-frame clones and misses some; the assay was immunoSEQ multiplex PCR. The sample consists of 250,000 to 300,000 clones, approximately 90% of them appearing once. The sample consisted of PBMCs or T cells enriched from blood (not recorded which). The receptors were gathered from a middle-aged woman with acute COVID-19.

The CDR3 sequence: CASSPDRGFYEQYF. CDR3 nucleotide sequence: TGTGCCAGCAGCCCGGACAGGGGGTTCTACGAGCAGTACTTC. The chain carries TRBV5-5 and TRBJ2-7; TRBD1 aligns across 10 bases. Germline V gives CDR1 SGHKS, CDR2 YYEKEE (reference sequence). The junction had 4 bases not matched to a gene; V was cut back by 4 bases and J by 3 bases. The CDR3 runs 14 residues.

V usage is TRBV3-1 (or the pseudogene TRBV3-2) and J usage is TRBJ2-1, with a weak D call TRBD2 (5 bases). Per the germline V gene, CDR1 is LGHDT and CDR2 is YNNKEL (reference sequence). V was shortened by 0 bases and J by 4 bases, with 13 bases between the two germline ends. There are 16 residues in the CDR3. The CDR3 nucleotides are TGTGCCAGCAGCCAAGATAGGAGCGGCATTTACAATGAGCAGTTCTTC. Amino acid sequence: CASSQDRSGIYNEQFF.

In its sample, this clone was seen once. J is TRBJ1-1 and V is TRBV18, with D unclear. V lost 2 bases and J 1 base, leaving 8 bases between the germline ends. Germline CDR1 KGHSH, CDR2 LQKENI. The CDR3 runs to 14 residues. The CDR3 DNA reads TGTGCCAGCTCACCAGACCTAGGGAACACTGAAGCTTTCTTT. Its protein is CASSPDLGNTEAFF.

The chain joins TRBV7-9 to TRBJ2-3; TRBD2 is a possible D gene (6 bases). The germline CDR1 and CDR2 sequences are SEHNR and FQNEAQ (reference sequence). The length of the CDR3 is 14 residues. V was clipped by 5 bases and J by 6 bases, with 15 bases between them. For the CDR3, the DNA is TGTGCCAGCAGCGCGATGGATGGAGGGGATACGCAGTATTTT. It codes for CASSAMDGGDTQYF.

DNA for the CDR3: TGTGCCAGCAGCTCCTCGGTACTCACTGAAGCTTTCTTT. This encodes CASSSSVLTEAFF. The genes are TRBV7-9 and TRBJ1-1; D ambiguous. The CDR3 covers 13 residues. Germline loops: CDR1 SEHNR, CDR2 FQNEAQ (reference sequence). V was clipped by 4 bases and J by 4 bases, with 10 bases between them.

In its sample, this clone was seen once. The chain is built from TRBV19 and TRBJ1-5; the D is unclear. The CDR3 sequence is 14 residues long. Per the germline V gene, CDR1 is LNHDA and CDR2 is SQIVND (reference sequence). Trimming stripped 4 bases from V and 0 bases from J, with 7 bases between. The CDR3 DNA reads TGTGCCAGTAGTACTGTAAATAGCAATCAGCCCCAGCATTTT. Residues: CASSTVNSNQPQHF.

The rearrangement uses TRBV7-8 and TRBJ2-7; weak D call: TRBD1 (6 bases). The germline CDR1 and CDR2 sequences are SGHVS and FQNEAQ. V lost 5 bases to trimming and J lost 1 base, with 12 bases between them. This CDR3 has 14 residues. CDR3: CASSQGTSSYEQYF. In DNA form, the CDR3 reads TGTGCCAGCAGCCAAGGGACAAGTTCCTACGAGCAGTACTTC.

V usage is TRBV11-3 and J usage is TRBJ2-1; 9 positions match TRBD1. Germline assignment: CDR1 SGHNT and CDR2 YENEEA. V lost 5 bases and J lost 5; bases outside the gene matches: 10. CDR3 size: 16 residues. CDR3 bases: TGTGCCAGCAGCGTAACAGGGGGCGCGGGGAACAATGAGCAGTTCTTC. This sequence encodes CASSVTGGAGNNEQFF.

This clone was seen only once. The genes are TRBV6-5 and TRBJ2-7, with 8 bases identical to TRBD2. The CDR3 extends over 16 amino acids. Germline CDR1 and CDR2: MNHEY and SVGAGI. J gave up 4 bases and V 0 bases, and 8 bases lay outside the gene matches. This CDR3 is CASSYSSRAGVYEQYF. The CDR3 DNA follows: TGTGCCAGCAGTTACTCGTCTCGAGCGGGAGTTTACGAGCAGTACTTC.

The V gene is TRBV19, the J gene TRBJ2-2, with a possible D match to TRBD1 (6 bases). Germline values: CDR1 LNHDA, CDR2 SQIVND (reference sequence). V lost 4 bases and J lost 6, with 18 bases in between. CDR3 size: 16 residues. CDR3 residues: CASSRQGRRVAGELFF. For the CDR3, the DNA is TGTGCCAGTAGTAGGCAGGGGCGTAGGGTAGCCGGGGAGCTGTTTTTT. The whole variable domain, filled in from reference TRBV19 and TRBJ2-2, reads DGGITQSPKYLFRKEGQNVTLSCEQNLNHDAMYWYRQDPGQGLRLIYYSQIVNDFQKGDIAEGYSVSREKKESFPLTVTSAQKNPTAFYLCASSRQGRRVAGELFFGEGSRLTVL.

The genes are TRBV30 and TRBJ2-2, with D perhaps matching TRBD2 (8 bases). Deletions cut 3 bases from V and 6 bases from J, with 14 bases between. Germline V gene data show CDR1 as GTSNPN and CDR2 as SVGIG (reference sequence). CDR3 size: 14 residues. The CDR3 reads CAWRGTAGAGELFF. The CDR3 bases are TGTGCCTGGAGGGGGACAGCGGGGGCCGGGGAGCTGTTTTTT.

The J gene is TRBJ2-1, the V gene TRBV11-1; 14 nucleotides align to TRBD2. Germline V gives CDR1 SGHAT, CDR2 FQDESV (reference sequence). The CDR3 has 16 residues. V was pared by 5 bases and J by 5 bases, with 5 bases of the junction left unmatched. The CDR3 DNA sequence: TGTGCCAGCAGCCCCGGGACTAGCGGGAGTCACAATGAGCAGTTCTTC. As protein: CASSPGTSGSHNEQFF.

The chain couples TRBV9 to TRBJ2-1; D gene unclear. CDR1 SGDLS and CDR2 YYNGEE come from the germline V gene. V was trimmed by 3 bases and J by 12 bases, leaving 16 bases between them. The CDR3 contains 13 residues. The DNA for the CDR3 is TGTGCCAGCAGCGGATTCCTAGGATCCGGGCAGTTCTTC. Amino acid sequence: CASSGFLGSGQFF.

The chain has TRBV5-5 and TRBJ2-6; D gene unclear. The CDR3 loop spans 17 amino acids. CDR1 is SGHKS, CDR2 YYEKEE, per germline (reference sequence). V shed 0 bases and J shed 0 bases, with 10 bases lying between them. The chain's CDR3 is CASSLGAASSGANVLTF. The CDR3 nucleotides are TGTGCCAGCAGCTTGGGTGCCGCGTCCTCTGGGGCCAACGTCCTGACTTTC.

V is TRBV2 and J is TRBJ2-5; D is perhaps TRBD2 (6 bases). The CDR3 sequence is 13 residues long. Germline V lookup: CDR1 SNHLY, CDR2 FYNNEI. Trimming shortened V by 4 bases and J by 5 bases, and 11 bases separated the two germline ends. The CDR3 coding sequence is TGTGCCAGCAGTGCTTGGGGGAGGGAGACCCAGTACTTC. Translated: CASSAWGRETQYF.

CDR3 in amino acids: CASSYAGTGSEQYF. DNA for the CDR3: TGCGCCAGCAGCTACGCCGGGACAGGGAGTGAGCAGTACTTC. The chain is built from TRBV5-1 and TRBJ2-7; 9 bases match TRBD1. Germline V gives CDR1 SGHRS, CDR2 YFSETQ. Trimming removed 3 bases from V and 7 bases from J; junction bases left unmatched: 8. The CDR3 consists of 14 residues.

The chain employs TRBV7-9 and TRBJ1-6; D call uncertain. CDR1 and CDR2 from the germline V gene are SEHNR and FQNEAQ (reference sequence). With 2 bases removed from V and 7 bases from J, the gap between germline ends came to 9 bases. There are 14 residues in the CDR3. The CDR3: CASSLTVTNSPLHF. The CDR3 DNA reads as TGTGCCAGCAGCTTAACGGTTACGAATTCACCCCTCCACTTT.

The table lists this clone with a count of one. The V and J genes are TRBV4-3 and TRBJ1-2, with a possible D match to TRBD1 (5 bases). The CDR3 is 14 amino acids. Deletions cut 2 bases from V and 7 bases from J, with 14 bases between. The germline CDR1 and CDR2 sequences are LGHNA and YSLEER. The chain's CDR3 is CASSQWPGGLGYTF. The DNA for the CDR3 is TGCGCCAGCAGCCAATGGCCGGGGGGACTTGGCTACACCTTC.

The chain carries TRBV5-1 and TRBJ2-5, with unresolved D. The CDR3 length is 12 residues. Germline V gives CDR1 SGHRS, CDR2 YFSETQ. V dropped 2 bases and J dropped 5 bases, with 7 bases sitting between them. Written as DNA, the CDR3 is TGCGCCAGCAGCTTACCCGGGGAGACCCAGTACTTC. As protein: CASSLPGETQYF. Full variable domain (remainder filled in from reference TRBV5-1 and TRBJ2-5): KAGVTQTPRYLIKTRGQQVTLSCSPISGHRSVSWYQQTPGQGLQFLFEYFSETQRNKGNFPGRFSGRQFSNSRSEMNVSTLELGDSALYLCASSLPGETQYFGPGTRLLVL.